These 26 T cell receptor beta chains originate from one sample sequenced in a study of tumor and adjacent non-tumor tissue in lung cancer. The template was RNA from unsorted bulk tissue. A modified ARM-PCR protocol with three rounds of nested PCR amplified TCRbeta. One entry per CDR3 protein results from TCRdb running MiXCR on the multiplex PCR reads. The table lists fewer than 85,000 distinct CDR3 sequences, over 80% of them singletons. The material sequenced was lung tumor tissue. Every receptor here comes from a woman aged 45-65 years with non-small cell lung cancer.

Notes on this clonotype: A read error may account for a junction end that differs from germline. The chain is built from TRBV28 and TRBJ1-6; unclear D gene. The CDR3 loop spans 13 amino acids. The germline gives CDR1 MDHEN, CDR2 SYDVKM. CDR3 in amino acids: CASGQMGNSALHF. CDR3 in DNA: TGTGCCAGTGGCCAAATGGGGAATTCAGCCCTCCACTTT. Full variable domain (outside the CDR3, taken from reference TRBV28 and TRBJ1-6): DVKVTQSSRYLVKRTGEKVFLECVQDMDHENMFWYRQDPGLGLRLIYFSYDVKMKEKGDIPEGYSVSREKKERFSLILESASTNQTSMYLCASGQMGNSALHFGNGTRLTVT.

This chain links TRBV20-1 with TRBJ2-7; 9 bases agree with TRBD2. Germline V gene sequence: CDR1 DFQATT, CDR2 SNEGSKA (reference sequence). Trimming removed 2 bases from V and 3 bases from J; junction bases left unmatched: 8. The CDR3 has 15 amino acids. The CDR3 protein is CSARLAGYRFYEQYF. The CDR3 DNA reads TGCAGTGCTAGACTAGCGGGGTATAGGTTCTACGAGCAGTACTTC.

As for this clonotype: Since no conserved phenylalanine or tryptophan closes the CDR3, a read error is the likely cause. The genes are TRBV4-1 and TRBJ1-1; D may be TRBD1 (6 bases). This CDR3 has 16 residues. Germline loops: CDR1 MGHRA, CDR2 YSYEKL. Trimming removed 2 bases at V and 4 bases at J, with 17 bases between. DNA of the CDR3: TGCGCCAGCAGCCAACATCTCTACAGGGTCGGCACTGAAGCTTTCCTC. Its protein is CASSQHLYRVGTEAFL.

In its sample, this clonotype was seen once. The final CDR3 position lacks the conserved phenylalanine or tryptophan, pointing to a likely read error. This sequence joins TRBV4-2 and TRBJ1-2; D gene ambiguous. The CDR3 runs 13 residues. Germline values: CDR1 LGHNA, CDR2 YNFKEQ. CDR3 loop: CASSQEGIGGYTS. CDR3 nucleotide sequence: TGTGCGAGCAGCCAAGAGGGAATAGGTGGCTACACCTCC.

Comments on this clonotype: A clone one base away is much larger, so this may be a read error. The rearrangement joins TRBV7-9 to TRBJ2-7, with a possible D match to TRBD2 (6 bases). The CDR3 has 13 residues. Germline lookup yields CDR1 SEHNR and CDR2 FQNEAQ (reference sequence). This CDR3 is CTSSLMEGNREYF. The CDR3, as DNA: TGTACCAGCAGCTTAATGGAGGGGAATCGGGAGTACTTC.

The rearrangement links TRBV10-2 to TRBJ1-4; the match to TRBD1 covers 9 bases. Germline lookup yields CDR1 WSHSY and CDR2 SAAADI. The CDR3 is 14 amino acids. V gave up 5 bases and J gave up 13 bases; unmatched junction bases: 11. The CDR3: CASSKGQGSESLFF. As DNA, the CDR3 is TGCGCCAGCAGTAAAGGACAGGGGTCTGAATCACTGTTTTTT.

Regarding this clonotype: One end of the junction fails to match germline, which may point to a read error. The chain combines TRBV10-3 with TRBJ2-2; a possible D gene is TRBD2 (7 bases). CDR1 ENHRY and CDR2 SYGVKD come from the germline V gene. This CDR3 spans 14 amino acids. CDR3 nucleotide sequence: TGTGTCATCTCAAGCGGGACACATACCGGGGAGCTGTTTTTT. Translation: CVISSGTHTGELFF.

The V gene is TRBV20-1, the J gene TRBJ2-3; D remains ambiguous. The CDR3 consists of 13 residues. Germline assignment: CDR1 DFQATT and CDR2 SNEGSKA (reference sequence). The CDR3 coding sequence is TGCGGTGTTACCCGACTGGTCACAGATACGCAGTATTTT. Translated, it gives CGVTRLVTDTQYF.

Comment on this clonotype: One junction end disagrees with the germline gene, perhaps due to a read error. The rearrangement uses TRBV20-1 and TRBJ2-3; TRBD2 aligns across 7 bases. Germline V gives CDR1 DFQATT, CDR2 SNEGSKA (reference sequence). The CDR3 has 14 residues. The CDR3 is CSASGAGLTVTQYF. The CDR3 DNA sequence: TGCAGTGCTAGTGGAGCGGGACTTACAGTTACGCAGTATTTT.

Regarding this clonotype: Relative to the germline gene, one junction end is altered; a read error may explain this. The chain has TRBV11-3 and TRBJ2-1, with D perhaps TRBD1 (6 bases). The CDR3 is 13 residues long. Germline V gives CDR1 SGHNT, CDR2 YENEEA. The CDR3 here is CASSIGQNNEHFF. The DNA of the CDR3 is TGTGCCAGCAGCATAGGACAGAATAATGAGCACTTCTTC.

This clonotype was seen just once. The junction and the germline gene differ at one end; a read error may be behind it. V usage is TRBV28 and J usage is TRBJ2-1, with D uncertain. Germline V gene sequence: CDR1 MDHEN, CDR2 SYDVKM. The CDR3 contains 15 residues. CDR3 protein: CPSSPPRIAGVEQFF. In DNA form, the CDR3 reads TGTCCCAGCAGTCCCCCCAGGATAGCTGGAGTTGAGCAGTTCTTC.

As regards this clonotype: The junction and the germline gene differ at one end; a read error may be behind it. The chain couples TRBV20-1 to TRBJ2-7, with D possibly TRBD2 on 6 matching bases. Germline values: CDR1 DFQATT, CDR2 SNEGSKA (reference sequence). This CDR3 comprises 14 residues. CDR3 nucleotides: TGCAGTGCCACCCTAGCGAGAAACTCCCACGAGCAGTACTTC. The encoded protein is CSATLARNSHEQYF.

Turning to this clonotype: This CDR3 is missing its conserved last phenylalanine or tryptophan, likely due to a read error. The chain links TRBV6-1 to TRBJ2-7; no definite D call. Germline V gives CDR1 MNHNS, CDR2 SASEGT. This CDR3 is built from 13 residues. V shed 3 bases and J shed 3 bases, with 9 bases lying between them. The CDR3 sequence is CASSDGRNYEQYL. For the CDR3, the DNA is TGTGCCAGCAGTGACGGCAGAAACTACGAGCAGTACTTG.

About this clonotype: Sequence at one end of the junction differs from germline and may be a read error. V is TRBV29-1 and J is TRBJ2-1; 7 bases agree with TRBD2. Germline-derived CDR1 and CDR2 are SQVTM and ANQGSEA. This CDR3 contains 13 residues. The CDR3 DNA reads TGCAGGGTTGATAGGGAGGGCAACACTGAGCAGTTCTTC. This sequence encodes CRVDREGNTEQFF.

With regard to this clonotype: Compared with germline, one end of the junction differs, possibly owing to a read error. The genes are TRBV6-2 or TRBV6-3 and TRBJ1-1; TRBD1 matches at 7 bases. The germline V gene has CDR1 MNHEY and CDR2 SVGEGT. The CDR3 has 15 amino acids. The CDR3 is CTSSWRRGGNSEAFF. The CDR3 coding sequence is TGTACCAGCAGTTGGAGGAGAGGGGGCAACAGTGAAGCTTTCTTT.

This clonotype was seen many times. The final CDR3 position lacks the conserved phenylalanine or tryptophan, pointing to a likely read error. CDR3 in amino acids: CASSLGLIGTDTQYL. In DNA form, the CDR3 reads TGTGCCAGCAGCTTGGGGTTGATTGGCACAGATACGCAGTATCTT. V gene TRBV5-5 combines with J gene TRBJ2-3; D unresolved. The CDR3 is 15 residues long. V dropped 0 bases and J dropped 1 base, with 9 bases sitting between them. Germline CDR1 and CDR2: SGHKS and YYEKEE (reference sequence).

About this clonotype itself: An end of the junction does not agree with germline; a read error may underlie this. DNA of the CDR3: TGCAGTGCCAGAGGCCTAGCGGTATACAATGAGCAGTTCTTC. Translating it yields CSARGLAVYNEQFF. V is TRBV20-1 and J is TRBJ2-1; 7 bases match TRBD2. Germline V lookup: CDR1 DFQATT, CDR2 SNEGSKA (reference sequence). The CDR3 is 14 amino acids.

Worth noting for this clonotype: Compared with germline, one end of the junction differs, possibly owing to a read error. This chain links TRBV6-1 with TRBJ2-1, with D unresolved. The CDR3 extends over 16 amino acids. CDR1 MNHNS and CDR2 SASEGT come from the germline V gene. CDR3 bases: TGTGCCAGCAAGAGCCTAACAAGGTCCTTTGTGCATGATCAGTTCTTC. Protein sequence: CASKSLTRSFVHDQFF.

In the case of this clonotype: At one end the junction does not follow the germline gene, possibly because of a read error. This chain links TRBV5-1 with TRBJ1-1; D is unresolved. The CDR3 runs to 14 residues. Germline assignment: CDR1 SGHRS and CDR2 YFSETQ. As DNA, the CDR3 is TGTGCCAGCAGCTTGGCCAAGGCGAACACTGAAGTTTTCTTT. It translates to CASSLAKANTEVFF. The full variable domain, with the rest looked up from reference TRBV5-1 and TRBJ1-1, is KAGVTQTPRYLIKTRGQQVTLSCSPISGHRSVSWYQQTPGQGLQFLFEYFSETQRNKGNFPGRFSGRQFSNSRSEMNVSTLELGDSALYLCASSLAKANTEVFFGQGTRLTVV.

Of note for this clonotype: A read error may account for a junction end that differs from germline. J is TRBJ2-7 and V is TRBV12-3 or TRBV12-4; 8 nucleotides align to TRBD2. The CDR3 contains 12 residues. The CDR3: CASGTSCYEQHF. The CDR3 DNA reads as TGTGCCAGCGGGACTAGTTGCTACGAGCAGCACTTC.

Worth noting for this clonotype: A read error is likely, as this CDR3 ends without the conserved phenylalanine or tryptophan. The CDR3 DNA reads TGTGCTAGCAGTCCCCAAACATACCAAGAGACCCAGTACTTA. Its protein product is CASSPQTYQETQYL. The chain links TRBV28 to TRBJ2-5; D remains ambiguous. This CDR3 spans 14 amino acids. Germline V CDR1 and CDR2: MDHEN, SYDVKM.

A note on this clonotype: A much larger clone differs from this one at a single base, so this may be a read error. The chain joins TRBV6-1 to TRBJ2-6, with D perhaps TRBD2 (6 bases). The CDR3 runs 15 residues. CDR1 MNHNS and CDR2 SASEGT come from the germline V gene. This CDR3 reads CASSDRDSGTNVLTF. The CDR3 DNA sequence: TGTGCCAGCAGTGACCGGGACTCTGGGACCAACGTCCTGACTTTC.

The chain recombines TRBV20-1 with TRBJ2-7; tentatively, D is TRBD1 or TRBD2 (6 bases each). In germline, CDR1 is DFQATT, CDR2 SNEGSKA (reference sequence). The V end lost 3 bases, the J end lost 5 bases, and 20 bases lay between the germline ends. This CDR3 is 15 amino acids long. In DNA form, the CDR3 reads TGCAGTGCTAGGAAGAGGGGGACTGGCGGGAACGAGCAGTACTTC. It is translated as CSARKRGTGGNEQYF.

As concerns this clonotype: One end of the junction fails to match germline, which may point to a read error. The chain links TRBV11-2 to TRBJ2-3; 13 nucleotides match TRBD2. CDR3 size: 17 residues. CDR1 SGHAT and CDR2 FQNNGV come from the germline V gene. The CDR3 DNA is TGTGCCAACAGCTTGGACCCGGGACTAGCGGGAACAGGTACGCAGTATTTT. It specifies CANSLDPGLAGTGTQYF.

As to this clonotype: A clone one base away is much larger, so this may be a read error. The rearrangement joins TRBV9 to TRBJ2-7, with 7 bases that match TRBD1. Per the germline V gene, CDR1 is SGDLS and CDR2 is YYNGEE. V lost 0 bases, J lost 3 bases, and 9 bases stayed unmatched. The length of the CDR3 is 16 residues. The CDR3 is CASSVGLGQSVYEQYF. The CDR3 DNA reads TGTGCCAGCAGCGTAGGTTTGGGACAGAGCGTCTACGAGCAGTACTTC.

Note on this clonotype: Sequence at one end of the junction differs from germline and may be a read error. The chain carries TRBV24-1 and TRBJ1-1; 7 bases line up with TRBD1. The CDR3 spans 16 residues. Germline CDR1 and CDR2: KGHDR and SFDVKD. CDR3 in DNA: TGTGCCACCAGTGACCAGGGACAGTTGGGGAGCACTGAAGCTCTCTTT. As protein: CATSDQGQLGSTEALF.